What follows are 21 T cell receptor beta chains derived from one specimen sequenced in a study of blood T cell repertoires in COVID-19. Using immunoSEQ multiplex PCR, the repertoire was profiled, and TCRdb retains in-frame clones only, with some absent. The sample carries about 89,000 clones, approximately 86% recorded once. Sequences were obtained from peripheral blood. Receptors were obtained from a man at least 80 years old with active or convalescent COVID-19.

The chain couples TRBV5-1 to TRBJ2-1, with 10 bases that match TRBD2. V lost 4 bases and J lost 9; bases outside the gene matches: 13. Germline loops: CDR1 SGHRS, CDR2 YFSETQ. The CDR3 is 16 residues long. DNA of the CDR3: TGCGCCAGCAGCCCGGGTCGTCTAGCGGGAGCAGGTGAGCAGTTCTTC. It encodes CASSPGRLAGAGEQFF.

J is TRBJ2-3 and V is TRBV6-5; TRBD2 might be the D (5 bases). The V end lost 6 bases, the J end lost 1 base, and 8 bases lay between the germline ends. The CDR3 loop spans 13 amino acids. In germline, CDR1 is MNHEY, CDR2 SVGAGI. DNA of the CDR3: TGTGCCAGCAGCGACGGGGGCACAGATACGCAGTATTTT. This encodes CASSDGGTDTQYF.

The chain is built from TRBV5-1 and TRBJ2-7; 8 positions match TRBD1. The CDR3 loop spans 15 amino acids. Trimming cost V 1 base and J 2 bases; bases outside gene matches: 5. Germline V gene sequence: CDR1 SGHRS, CDR2 YFSETQ. This chain's CDR3 is CASSLWTGITYEQYF. The CDR3 nucleotides read TGCGCCAGCAGCTTGTGGACAGGGATTACCTACGAGCAGTACTTC. The whole variable domain, filled in from reference TRBV5-1 and TRBJ2-7, reads KAGVTQTPRYLIKTRGQQVTLSCSPISGHRSVSWYQQTPGQGLQFLFEYFSETQRNKGNFPGRFSGRQFSNSRSEMNVSTLELGDSALYLCASSLWTGITYEQYFGPGTRLTVT.

This clone is a singleton in its sample. This rearrangement joins TRBV7-3 to TRBJ2-2, with 9 bases aligning to TRBD2. V was pared by 7 bases and J by 1 base, with 4 bases of the junction left unmatched. The CDR3 length is 15 residues. CDR1 and CDR2 (germline): SGHTA, FQGTGA. The CDR3 region has the DNA TGTGCCAGCACTGCGGGAGGGGGGAACACCGGGGAGCTGTTTTTT. Encoded protein: CASTAGGGNTGELFF.

The DNA for the CDR3 is TGTGCCAGCAGTCGACACGACAGGCTGAACACTGAAGCTTTCTTT. It codes for CASSRHDRLNTEAFF. The V gene is TRBV7-2, the J gene TRBJ1-1; TRBD1 is a possible D gene (6 bases). Germline CDR1 is SGHTA and CDR2 is FQGNSA. The length of the CDR3 is 15 residues. Trimming took off 6 bases at V and 0 bases at J, with 14 bases between the two ends.

The genes are TRBV28 and TRBJ2-7; 7 nucleotides match TRBD1. Per the germline V gene, CDR1 is MDHEN and CDR2 is SYDVKM. There are 14 residues in the CDR3. Unmatched junction bases numbered 7, after V lost 5 bases and J lost 3 bases. The CDR3 DNA sequence: TGTGCCAGCAGTGGGACAGAGGGGCTCTACGAGCAGTACTTC. Translating it yields CASSGTEGLYEQYF.

This chain connects TRBV6-5 to TRBJ2-1, with 12 bases matching TRBD2. From germline, CDR1 is MNHEY and CDR2 SVGAGI. This CDR3 has 16 amino acids. With V trimmed by 3 bases and J by 8 bases, 8 bases remained unmatched. The CDR3 sequence: CASSYSSGRVGDEQFF. For the CDR3, the DNA is TGTGCCAGCAGTTATTCTAGCGGGAGGGTTGGGGATGAGCAGTTCTTC.

This sequence joins TRBV4-3 and TRBJ1-4, with D unresolved. This CDR3 comprises 15 residues. Germline V gives CDR1 LGHNA, CDR2 YSLEER. Trimming pared 0 bases from V and 4 bases from J, leaving 9 bases between. The CDR3 DNA follows: TGCGCCAGCAGCCAAGAGGTGGCAGATAATGAAAAACTGTTTTTT. This gives the protein CASSQEVADNEKLFF.

The chain combines TRBV18 with TRBJ1-6; 8 nucleotides align to TRBD1. The J segment lost 10 bases and the V segment lost 4 bases, leaving 9 bases of the junction unmatched. CDR1 and CDR2 from the germline V gene are KGHSH and LQKENI. The CDR3 runs 15 residues. CDR3 region: CASSHQGQGTSPLHF. In DNA, the CDR3 is TGTGCCAGCTCACACCAAGGACAGGGTACCTCACCCCTCCACTTT.

The chain joins TRBV7-2 to TRBJ1-2; no definite D call. Trimming took 4 bases from V and 2 from J, leaving 8 bases between them. The germline CDR1 and CDR2 sequences are SGHTA and FQGNSA. This CDR3 is built from 13 residues. CDR3 DNA: TGTGCCAGCAGCTCATACACAAACTATGGCTACACCTTC. This translates into CASSSYTNYGYTF.

With respect to this clone: At the DNA level, this CDR3 is encoded by other sequences in the same sample as well. The rearrangement uses TRBV12-3 or TRBV12-4 and TRBJ1-2; TRBD1 matches at 8 bases. CDR3 length equals 12 residues. J was trimmed by 8 bases and V by 4 bases; bases with no gene match: 3. The CDR3 protein is CASSWTGLGYTF. Here the CDR3 DNA reads TGTGCCAGCAGTTGGACAGGGTTAGGCTACACCTTC.

This chain links TRBV27 with TRBJ2-2, with TRBD2 as a possible D gene (5 bases). This CDR3 region has 13 residues. Trimming shortened V by 5 bases and J by 7 bases, and 11 bases separated the two germline ends. Looked up from germline, CDR1 is MNHEY and CDR2 is SMNVEV (reference sequence). The CDR3 region is CASSQRPIGELFF. Here the CDR3 DNA reads TGTGCCAGCAGTCAGCGGCCCATCGGGGAGCTGTTTTTT.

This chain uses TRBV3-1 (or the pseudogene TRBV3-2) with TRBJ2-3; 8 bases map to TRBD2. The CDR3 is 15 amino acids. Germline V CDR1 and CDR2: LGHDT, YNNKEL (reference sequence). V dropped 1 base and J dropped 5; count of bases not matched to a gene: 5. CDR3 DNA: TGTGCCAGCAGCCAAGGTTCCGGGAGGGGAGATACGCAGTATTTT. Translating it yields CASSQGSGRGDTQYF.

This clone has more than one count but fewer than ten. The chain has TRBV7-6 and TRBJ2-2; 15 bases fit TRBD2. CDR1 is SGHVS and CDR2 is FNYEAQ in the germline V gene. With V trimmed by 5 bases and J by 5 bases, 6 bases remained unmatched. CDR3 size: 17 residues. CDR3 sequence (DNA): TGTGCCAGCAGCCCAGGACTAGCGGGAGGGTTGACCGGGGAGCTGTTTTTT. Translated, it gives CASSPGLAGGLTGELFF.

This clone was seen more than once but under ten times. This chain connects TRBV30 to TRBJ2-1; TRBD2 matches 8 bases. Trimming removed 4 bases from V and 0 bases from J; junction bases left unmatched: 8. Germline V gene data show CDR1 as GTSNPN and CDR2 as SVGIG (reference sequence). The CDR3 spans 16 residues. CDR3 sequence: CAWTSLAASSYNEQFF. The CDR3 DNA is TGTGCCTGGACCTCACTAGCGGCGAGCTCCTACAATGAGCAGTTCTTC.

The chain recombines TRBV19 with TRBJ2-7, with 7 bases aligning to TRBD1. V lost 5 bases to trimming and J lost 4 bases; unmatched junction nucleotides: 5. The CDR3 sequence is 13 residues long. The germline CDR1 and CDR2 sequences are LNHDA and SQIVND (reference sequence). CDR3 amino acids: CASSLTGVYEQYF. CDR3 DNA: TGTGCCAGTAGTCTAACAGGGGTGTACGAGCAGTACTTC.

This clone is a singleton in its sample. The J gene is TRBJ2-1, the V gene TRBV5-1; 10 positions agree with TRBD2. This CDR3 has 15 residues. V trimming: 0 bases; J trimming: 8 bases; junction bases outside the gene matches: 5. Germline-derived CDR1 and CDR2 are SGHRS and YFSETQ. CDR3 nucleotides: TGCGCCAGCAGCTTGGGGCTAGCGGGAGCCGATGAGCAGTTCTTC. Amino acid sequence: CASSLGLAGADEQFF. The entire variable domain, with the rest obtained from reference TRBV5-1 and TRBJ2-1, is as follows: KAGVTQTPRYLIKTRGQQVTLSCSPISGHRSVSWYQQTPGQGLQFLFEYFSETQRNKGNFPGRFSGRQFSNSRSEMNVSTLELGDSALYLCASSLGLAGADEQFFGPGTRLTVL.

The CDR3 region is CAWRHREYQETQYF. DNA of the CDR3: TGTGCCTGGAGGCACAGGGAGTACCAAGAGACCCAGTACTTC. The rearrangement links TRBV30 to TRBJ2-5, with TRBD1 as a possible D gene (6 bases). Trimming stripped 3 bases from V and 0 bases from J, with 11 bases between. This CDR3 region has 14 residues. The germline CDR1 and CDR2 sequences are GTSNPN and SVGIG (reference sequence).

This clone was found once. The chain joins TRBV28 to TRBJ2-3; the D gene is possibly TRBD2 (6 bases). The CDR3 totals 14 residues. The germline V gene has CDR1 MDHEN and CDR2 SYDVKM. Between the trimmed V and J ends, which lost 6 bases and 0 bases, there was a span of 10 bases. CDR3 loop: CASSTGLSTDTQYF. The CDR3 nucleotides read TGTGCCAGCAGCACGGGACTGAGCACAGATACGCAGTATTTT. The full variable domain, completed using reference TRBV28 and TRBJ2-3, is DVKVTQSSRYLVKRTGEKVFLECVQDMDHENMFWYRQDPGLGLRLIYFSYDVKMKEKGDIPEGYSVSREKKERFSLILESASTNQTSMYLCASSTGLSTDTQYFGPGTRLTVL.

This clone was recorded a few times. This sequence joins TRBV4-2 and TRBJ1-2; 10 bases fit TRBD1. The CDR3 contains 15 residues. J lost 4 bases, V lost 5 bases, and 7 bases had no gene match. CDR1 and CDR2 from the germline V gene are LGHNA and YNFKEQ. CDR3 in amino acids: CASSAGQGIVYGYTF. The CDR3 region has the DNA TGTGCCAGCAGCGCGGGACAGGGGATTGTCTATGGCTACACCTTC.

The chain joins TRBV19 to TRBJ1-4; 7 nucleotides match TRBD1. The ends lost 3 bases at V and 3 bases at J; junction bases unmatched: 10. Germline CDR1 is LNHDA and CDR2 is SQIVND (reference sequence). The CDR3 contains 17 residues. CDR3 in DNA: TGTGCCAGTAGTATGGGGCAGGGGGTCTCGGCTAATGAAAAACTGTTTTTT. Its translation is CASSMGQGVSANEKLFF.